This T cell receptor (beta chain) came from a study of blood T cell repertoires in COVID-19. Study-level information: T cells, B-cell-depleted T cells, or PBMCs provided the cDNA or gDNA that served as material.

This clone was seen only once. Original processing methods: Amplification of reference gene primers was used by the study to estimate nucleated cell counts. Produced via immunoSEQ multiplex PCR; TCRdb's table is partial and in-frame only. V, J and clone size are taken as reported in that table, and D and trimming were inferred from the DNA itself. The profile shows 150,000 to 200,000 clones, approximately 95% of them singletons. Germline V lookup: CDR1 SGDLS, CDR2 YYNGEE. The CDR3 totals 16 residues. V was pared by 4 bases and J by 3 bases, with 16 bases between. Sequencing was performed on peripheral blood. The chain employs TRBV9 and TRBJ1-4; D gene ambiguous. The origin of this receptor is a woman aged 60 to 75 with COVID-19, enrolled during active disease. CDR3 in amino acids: CASSPNPGEANEKLFF. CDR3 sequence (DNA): TGTGCCAGCAGCCCAAACCCCGGGGAGGCTAATGAAAAACTGTTTTTT.